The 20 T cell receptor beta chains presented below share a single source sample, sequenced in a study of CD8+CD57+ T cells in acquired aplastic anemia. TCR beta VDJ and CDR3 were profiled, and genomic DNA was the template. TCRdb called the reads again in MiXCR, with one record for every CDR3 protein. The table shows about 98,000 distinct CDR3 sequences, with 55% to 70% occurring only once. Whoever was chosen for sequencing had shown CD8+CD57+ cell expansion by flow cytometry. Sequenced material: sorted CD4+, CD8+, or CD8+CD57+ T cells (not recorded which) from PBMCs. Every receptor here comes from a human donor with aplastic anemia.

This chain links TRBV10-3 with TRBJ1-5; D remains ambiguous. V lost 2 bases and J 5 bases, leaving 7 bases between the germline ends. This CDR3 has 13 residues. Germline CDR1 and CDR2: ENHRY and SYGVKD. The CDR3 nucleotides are TGTGCCATCAGTGAGACCAAGGATCAGCCCCAGCATTTT. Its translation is CAISETKDQPQHF.

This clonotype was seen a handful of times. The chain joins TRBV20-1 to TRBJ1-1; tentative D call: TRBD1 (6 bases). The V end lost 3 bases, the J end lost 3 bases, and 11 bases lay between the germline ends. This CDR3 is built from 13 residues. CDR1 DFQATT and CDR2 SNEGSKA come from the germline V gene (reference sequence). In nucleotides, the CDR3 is TGCAGTGCTAGTGGAGGGGGAGACACTGAAGCTTTCTTT. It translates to CSASGGGDTEAFF.

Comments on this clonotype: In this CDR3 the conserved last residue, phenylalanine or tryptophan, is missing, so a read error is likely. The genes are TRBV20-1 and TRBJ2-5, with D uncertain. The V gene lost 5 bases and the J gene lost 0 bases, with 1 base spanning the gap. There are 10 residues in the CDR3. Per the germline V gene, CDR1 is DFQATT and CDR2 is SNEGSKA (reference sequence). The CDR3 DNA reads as TGCAGTGCTTACCAAGAGACCCAGTACCTC. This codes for CSAYQETQYL.

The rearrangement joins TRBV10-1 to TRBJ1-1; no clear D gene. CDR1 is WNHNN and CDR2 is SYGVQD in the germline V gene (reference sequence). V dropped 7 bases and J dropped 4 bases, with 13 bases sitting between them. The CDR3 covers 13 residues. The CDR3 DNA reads TGCGCCAGCACTCCTCGGGGTGCCACTGAAGCTTTCTTT. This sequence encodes CASTPRGATEAFF.

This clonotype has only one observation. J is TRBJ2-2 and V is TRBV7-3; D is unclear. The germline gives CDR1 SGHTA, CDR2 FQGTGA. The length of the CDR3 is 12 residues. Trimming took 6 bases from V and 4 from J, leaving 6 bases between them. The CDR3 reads CASRSATGELFF. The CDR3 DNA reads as TGTGCCAGCAGGTCAGCCACCGGGGAGCTGTTTTTT.

The CDR3: CASTPTDTAYEQYF. CDR3 bases: TGTGCCAGTACCCCTACGGACACAGCCTACGAGCAGTACTTC. J is TRBJ2-7 and V is TRBV19; D possibly corresponds to TRBD1 (5 bases). The CDR3 is 14 amino acids. The V end was cut by 7 bases, the J end by 2 bases, with 15 bases between. The germline V gene encodes CDR1 LNHDA and CDR2 SQIVND (reference sequence). Filled out from reference TRBV19 and TRBJ2-7, the complete variable domain reads DGGITQSPKYLFRKEGQNVTLSCEQNLNHDAMYWYRQDPGQGLRLIYYSQIVNDFQKGDIAEGYSVSREKKESFPLTVTSAQKNPTAFYLCASTPTDTAYEQYFGPGTRLTVT.

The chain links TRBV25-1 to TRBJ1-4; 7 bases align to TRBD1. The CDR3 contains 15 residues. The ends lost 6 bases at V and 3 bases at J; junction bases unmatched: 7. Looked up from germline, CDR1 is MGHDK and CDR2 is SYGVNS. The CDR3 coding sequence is TGTGCCAGCAGAGATACGGGACAGTCTAATGAAAAACTGTTTTTT. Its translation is CASRDTGQSNEKLFF.

The CDR3 sequence is CSAKGRVQETQYF. The CDR3 DNA follows: TGCAGTGCTAAGGGACGGGTACAAGAGACCCAGTACTTC. The V call is TRBV20-1, the J call TRBJ2-5; D is tentatively TRBD1 or TRBD2 (5 bases each). Germline V CDR1 and CDR2: DFQATT, SNEGSKA (reference sequence). The CDR3 length is 13 residues. V gave up 4 bases and J gave up 2 bases, with 11 bases separating them.

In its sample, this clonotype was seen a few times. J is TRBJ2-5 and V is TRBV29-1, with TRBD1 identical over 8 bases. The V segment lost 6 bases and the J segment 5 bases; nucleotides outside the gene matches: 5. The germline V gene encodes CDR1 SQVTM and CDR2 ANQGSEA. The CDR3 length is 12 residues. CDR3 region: CSVSRGLETQYF. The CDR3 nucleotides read TGCAGCGTCAGCAGGGGGCTTGAGACCCAGTACTTC.

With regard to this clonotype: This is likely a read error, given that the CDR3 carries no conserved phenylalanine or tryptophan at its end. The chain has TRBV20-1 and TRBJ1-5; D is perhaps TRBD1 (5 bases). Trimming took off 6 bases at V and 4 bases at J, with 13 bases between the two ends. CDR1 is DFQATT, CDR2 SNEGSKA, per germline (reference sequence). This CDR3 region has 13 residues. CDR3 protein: CSAGQGVNQPQHC. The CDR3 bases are TGCAGTGCGGGTCAAGGGGTGAATCAGCCCCAGCATTGT.

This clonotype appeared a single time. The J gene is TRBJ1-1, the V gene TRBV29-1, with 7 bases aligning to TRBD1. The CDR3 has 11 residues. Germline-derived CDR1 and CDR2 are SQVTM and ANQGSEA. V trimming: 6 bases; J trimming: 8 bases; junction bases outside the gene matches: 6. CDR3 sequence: CSVLTGVEAFF. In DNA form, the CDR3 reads TGCAGCGTGCTAACAGGGGTGGAAGCTTTCTTT.

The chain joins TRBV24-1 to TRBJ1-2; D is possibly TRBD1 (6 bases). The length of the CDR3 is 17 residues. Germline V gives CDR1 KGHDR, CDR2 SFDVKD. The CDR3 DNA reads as TGTCCCCACATACCCAGGGGCAGATGTCAAACCAACTATGGCTACACCTTC. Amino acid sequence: CPHIPRGRCQTNYGYTF.

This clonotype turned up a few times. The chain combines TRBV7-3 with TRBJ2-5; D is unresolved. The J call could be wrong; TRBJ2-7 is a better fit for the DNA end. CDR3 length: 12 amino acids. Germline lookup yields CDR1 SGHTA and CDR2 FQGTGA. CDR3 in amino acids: CASSLALREQYF. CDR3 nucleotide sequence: TGTGCCAGCAGCTTGGCCCTACGCGAGCAGTACTTC.

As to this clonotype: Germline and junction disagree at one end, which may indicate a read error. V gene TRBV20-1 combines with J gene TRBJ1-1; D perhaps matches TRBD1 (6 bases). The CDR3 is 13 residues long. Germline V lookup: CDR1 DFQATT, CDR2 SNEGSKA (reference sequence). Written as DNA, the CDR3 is TGCAGTGCTAGATCAGGGGCTAACACTGAGGCTTTCTTT. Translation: CSARSGANTEAFF.

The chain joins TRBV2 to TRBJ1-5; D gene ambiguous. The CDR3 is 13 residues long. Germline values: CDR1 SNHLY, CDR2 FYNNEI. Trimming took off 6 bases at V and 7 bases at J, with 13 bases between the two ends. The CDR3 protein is CASRLEVRQPQHF. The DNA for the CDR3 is TGTGCCAGCAGGCTGGAAGTACGGCAGCCCCAGCATTTT. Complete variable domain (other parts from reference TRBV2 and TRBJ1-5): EPEVTQTPSHQVTQMGQEVILRCVPISNHLYFYWYRQILGQKVEFLVSFYNNEISEKSEIFDDQFSVERPDGSNFTLKIRSTKLEDSAMYFCASRLEVRQPQHFGDGTRLSIL.

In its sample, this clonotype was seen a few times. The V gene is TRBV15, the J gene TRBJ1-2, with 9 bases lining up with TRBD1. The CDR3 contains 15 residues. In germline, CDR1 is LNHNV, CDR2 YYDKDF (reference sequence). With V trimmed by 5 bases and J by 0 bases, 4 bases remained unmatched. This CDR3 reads CATSSRTGANYGYTF. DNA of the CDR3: TGTGCCACCAGCTCCCGGACAGGGGCTAACTATGGCTACACCTTC.

CDR3: CSVFVDKGHGYTF. Written as DNA, the CDR3 is TGCAGCGTTTTTGTGGACAAGGGCCATGGCTACACCTTC. The V and J genes are TRBV29-1 and TRBJ1-2; D possibly corresponds to TRBD1 (5 bases). Per germline, CDR1 SQVTM and CDR2 ANQGSEA. V was shortened by 5 bases and J by 6 bases, with 16 bases between the two germline ends. This CDR3 is 13 amino acids long.

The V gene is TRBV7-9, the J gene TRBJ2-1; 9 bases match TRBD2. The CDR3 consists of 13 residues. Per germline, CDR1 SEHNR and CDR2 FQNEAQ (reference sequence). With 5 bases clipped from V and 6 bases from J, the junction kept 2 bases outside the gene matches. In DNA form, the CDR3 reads TGTGCCAGCAGCCATAGCGGGGGCAATGAGCAGTTCTTC. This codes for CASSHSGGNEQFF.

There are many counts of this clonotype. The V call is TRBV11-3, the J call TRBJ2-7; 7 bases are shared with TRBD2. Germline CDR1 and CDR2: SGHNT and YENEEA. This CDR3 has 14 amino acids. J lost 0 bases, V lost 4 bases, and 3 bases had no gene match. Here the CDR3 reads CASSSASGSYEQYF. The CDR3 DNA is TGTGCCAGCAGCTCCGCTAGCGGCTCCTACGAGCAGTACTTC.

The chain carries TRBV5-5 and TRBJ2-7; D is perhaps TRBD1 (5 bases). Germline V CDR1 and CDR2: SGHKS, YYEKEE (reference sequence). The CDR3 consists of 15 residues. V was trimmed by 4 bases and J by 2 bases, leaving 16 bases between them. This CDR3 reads CASSTWTPNTYEQYF. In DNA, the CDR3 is TGTGCCAGCAGCACCTGGACACCAAATACCTACGAGCAGTACTTC. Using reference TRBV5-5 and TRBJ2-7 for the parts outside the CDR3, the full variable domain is DAGVTQSPTHLIKTRGQQVTLRCSPISGHKSVSWYQQVLGQGPQFIFQYYEKEERGRGNFPDRFSARQFPNYSSELNVNALLLGDSALYLCASSTWTPNTYEQYFGPGTRLTVT.